The clone carrying this TCR beta chain was picked up a small number of times. The CDR3 totals 16 residues. Germline CDR1 and CDR2: SGHAT and FQNNGV. V shed 5 bases and J 10 bases; nucleotides not matched to a gene: 13. This sample was taken from a study of immune characterization of retroperitoneal liposarcoma. MiXCR, run by TCRdb on the PCR reads, gives a single entry per CDR3 protein. The data show around 10,000 distinct CDR3 sequences, approximately 46% seen once. The chain joins TRBV11-2 to TRBJ2-1; the match to TRBD2 covers 11 bases. Material: tumor tissue. The TCR sequence derives from a female donor with retroperitoneal liposarcoma. Here the CDR3 DNA reads TGTGCCAGCAGCCCGACTAGCGGGGCGGAATCGGGGGAGCAGTTCTTC. This sequence encodes CASSPTSGAESGEQFF.